These 12 T cell receptor beta chains were all obtained from the same sample, sequenced in a study of blood T cell repertoires in COVID-19. Clones were read by immunoSEQ multiplex PCR, and TCRdb kept only the in-frame ones, dropping some. The sample lists about 220,000 clones, 82% seen once, with about 3.8% in the top ten. The sequenced sample was peripheral blood. All receptors come from a woman aged 80 or older with acute or convalescent COVID-19.

The V gene is TRBV18, the J gene TRBJ1-2, with TRBD1 matching 9 bases. V shed 3 bases and J 6 bases; nucleotides not matched to a gene: 2. Germline CDR1 reads KGHSH; CDR2 reads LQKENI. The CDR3 is 13 amino acids. CDR3 protein: CASSPRDRDGYTF. In nucleotides, the CDR3 is TGTGCCAGCTCACCCCGGGACAGGGATGGCTACACCTTC.

The chain combines TRBV27 with TRBJ2-1, with 11 bases that match TRBD2. In germline, CDR1 is MNHEY, CDR2 SMNVEV (reference sequence). With 6 bases clipped from V and 7 bases from J, the junction kept 17 bases outside the gene matches. This CDR3 contains 18 residues. CDR3 DNA: TGTGCCAGCAGCCGTCCCCGGCCTAGCGGGGGGTTTGCGAATGAGCAGTTCTTC. Protein product: CASSRPRPSGGFANEQFF.

The J gene is TRBJ1-5, the V gene TRBV2; no definite D call. In germline, CDR1 is SNHLY, CDR2 FYNNEI. This CDR3 region has 14 residues. Trimming stripped 5 bases from V and 0 bases from J, with 8 bases between. The CDR3 loop reads CASSLRYSNQPQHF. As DNA, the CDR3 is TGTGCCAGCAGTCTCAGGTATAGCAATCAGCCCCAGCATTTT.

V is TRBV1 and J is TRBJ1-2; TRBD1 is the table's D call and was not checked against the DNA. TRBV1 is described as a pseudogene. CDR3 length: 16 residues. This chain's CDR3 is CTSSQTHLTGEYGYTF. The CDR3 DNA is TGCACCAGCAGCCAAACCCATCTGACAGGGGAATATGGCTACACCTTC.

Only one count was recorded for this clone. The chain joins TRBV6-2 or TRBV6-3 to TRBJ2-7; 11 bases line up with TRBD1. Looked up from germline, CDR1 is MNHEY and CDR2 is SVGEGT. This CDR3 comprises 15 residues. The junction had 4 bases not matched to a gene; V was cut back by 4 bases and J by 2 bases. The CDR3 DNA is TGTGCCAGCAGTTTAGTGGGACAGGGGGCCTACGAGCAGTACTTC. It specifies CASSLVGQGAYEQYF.

The chain recombines TRBV29-1 with TRBJ2-5; 10 nucleotides align to TRBD1. Per germline, CDR1 SQVTM and CDR2 ANQGSEA. The CDR3 covers 15 residues. V was clipped by 3 bases and J by 5 bases; unmatched bases: 9. CDR3: CSVDGLGQGSETQYF. CDR3 nucleotides: TGCAGCGTTGATGGTTTGGGACAGGGGAGTGAGACCCAGTACTTC.

CDR3 coding DNA: TGTGCCAGCAGTGAAGAGAGGCTAGCTGGAACCGGGGAGCTGTTTTTT. Protein: CASSEERLAGTGELFF. This chain joins TRBV2 and TRBJ2-2; D is perhaps TRBD2 (5 bases). Per germline, CDR1 SNHLY and CDR2 FYNNEI. This CDR3 region has 16 residues. V gave up 1 base and J gave up 5 bases, with 14 bases separating them.

The V gene is TRBV7-8, the J gene TRBJ1-2; no clear D gene. Germline CDR1 reads SGHVS; CDR2 reads FQNEAQ. Trimming took off 1 base at V and 4 bases at J, with 16 bases between the two ends. This CDR3 is built from 16 residues. CDR3 loop: CASSLGSRVMGYGYTF. As DNA, the CDR3 is TGTGCCAGCAGCTTAGGCTCGAGGGTAATGGGCTATGGCTACACCTTC.

This sequence joins TRBV19 and TRBJ1-5; 7 bases fit TRBD1. Germline assignment: CDR1 LNHDA and CDR2 SQIVND (reference sequence). Trimming at V came to 6 bases and at J to 2 bases, leaving 7 bases not matched to a gene. The CDR3 contains 15 residues. The CDR3: CASSSRGAGNQPQHF. CDR3 DNA: TGTGCCAGTAGCAGCAGGGGGGCGGGCAATCAGCCCCAGCATTTT.

The V call is TRBV7-2, the J call TRBJ2-5; D is ambiguous. The germline V gene encodes CDR1 SGHTA and CDR2 FQGNSA. Trimming cost V 2 bases and J 7 bases, with 14 bases left between them. The CDR3 has 14 amino acids. CDR3 protein: CASSLIPGLGTQYF. CDR3 nucleotide sequence: TGTGCCAGCAGCTTAATCCCAGGTTTAGGGACCCAGTACTTC.

The gene calls are TRBV19 and TRBJ1-1; tentative D call: TRBD1 (6 bases). The CDR3 runs to 16 residues. The germline V gene encodes CDR1 LNHDA and CDR2 SQIVND (reference sequence). V gave up 1 base and J gave up 1 base, with 13 bases separating them. CDR3 sequence (DNA): TGTGCCAGTAGTATAGTAGGGACAAAGAGGAACACTGAAGCTTTCTTT. Its protein product is CASSIVGTKRNTEAFF.

The chain couples TRBV6-5 to TRBJ2-1, with a weak D call TRBD1 (6 bases). The germline V and J ends were trimmed by 8 bases and 6 bases, with 8 bases remaining between them. There are 11 residues in the CDR3. CDR1 and CDR2 (germline): MNHEY, SVGAGI. In DNA, the CDR3 is TGTGCCAGCCGGACAGTCAATGAGCAGTTCTTC. It encodes CASRTVNEQFF.